The sequence of this TCR beta chain was determined in a study of T-cell reconstitution after alpha-beta-depleted transplantation in children. Study-wide results and limits: The origin of high day-60 TCRbeta diversity in some patients lay in surviving recipient T cells and thymic progenitors. After one year, T-cell counts and TCRbeta diversity mostly came from new T cells. Several hundred graft clones that had expanded were reportedly the source of alpha-beta T cells about two months after transplant.

The table lists this clonotype with a few counts. Its specificity is unknown. For TCRbeta, the library was prepared with unique molecular identifiers. A single record per CDR3 protein comes from TCRdb applying MiXCR to the PCR reads. The sample contains more than 200,000 distinct CDR3 sequences, 8.4% of which appear only once. This CDR3 is built from 15 residues. V was clipped by 2 bases and J by 5 bases; unmatched bases: 6. Sample: PBMCs, mostly from graft donor cells, taken 360 days after TCRalphabeta/CD19-depleted stem cell transplant. This TCR came from a male patient between 2 and 15 years old who had a stem cell transplant for acute myeloid leukemia, so the T cells may come from the graft donor. V usage is TRBV12-3 or TRBV12-4 and J usage is TRBJ2-7; 10 nucleotides line up with TRBD1. CDR3 coding DNA: TGTGCCAGCAGTTTATCCCTGACAGGGGGCGACGAGCAGTACTTC. As protein: CASSLSLTGGDEQYF.